This entry concerns a single T cell receptor (beta chain). Its cognate antigen is unknown. V lost 0 bases, J lost 0 bases, and 8 bases lay in between. CDR3 length equals 15 residues. Germline CDR1 MNHEY, CDR2 SVGAGI. The data derive from a study of tumor-infiltrating lymphocytes in localized non-small cell lung cancer. Across the whole study: Resected tumor was paired with non-adjacent uninvolved lung from the same patient. General study points: Immunotypes IM1 and IM2 had similar TCR-derived T-cell fractions. Recurrence-free survival showed no association with tumor T-cell fraction. Compared with uninvolved lung, tumors showed higher T cell infiltration by TCRbeta sequencing.

Clones were sequenced by immunoSEQ multiplex PCR, and TCRdb holds only the in-frame ones, with some missing. Counted here are 27,000 or so clones, approximately 85% occurring once; the ten biggest clones make up under 2.5%. The clonotype originates from a human donor with non-small cell lung cancer. The rearrangement links TRBV6-5 to TRBJ2-5; the D gene is possibly TRBD2 (5 bases). The sequenced material came from lung tumor tissue. The CDR3 is CASSYSRGNQETQYF. The DNA for the CDR3 is TGTGCCAGCAGTTACTCGAGAGGGAACCAAGAGACCCAGTACTTC.